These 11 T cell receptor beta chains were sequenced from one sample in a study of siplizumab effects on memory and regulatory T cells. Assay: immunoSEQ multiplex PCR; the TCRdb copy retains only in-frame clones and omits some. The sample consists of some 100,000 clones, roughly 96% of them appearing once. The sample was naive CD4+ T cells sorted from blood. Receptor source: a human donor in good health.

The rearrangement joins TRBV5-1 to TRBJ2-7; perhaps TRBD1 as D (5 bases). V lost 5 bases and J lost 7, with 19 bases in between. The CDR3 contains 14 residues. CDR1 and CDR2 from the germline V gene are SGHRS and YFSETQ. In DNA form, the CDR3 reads TGCGCCAGCAGTTTGATTATCTCAGGGCAGGAGCAGTACTTC. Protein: CASSLIISGQEQYF.

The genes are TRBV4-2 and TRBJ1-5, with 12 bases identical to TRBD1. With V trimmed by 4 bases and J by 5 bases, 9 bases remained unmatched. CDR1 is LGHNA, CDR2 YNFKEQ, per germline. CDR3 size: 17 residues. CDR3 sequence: CASSPIFGTGGDQPQHF. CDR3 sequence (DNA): TGTGCCAGCAGCCCAATTTTCGGGACAGGGGGCGATCAGCCCCAGCATTTT.

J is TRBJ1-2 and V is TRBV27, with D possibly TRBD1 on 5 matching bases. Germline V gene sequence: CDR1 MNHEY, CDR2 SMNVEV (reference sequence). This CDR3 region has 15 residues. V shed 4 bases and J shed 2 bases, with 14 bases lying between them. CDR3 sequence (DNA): TGTGCCAGCAGTTCCCCGGCGGGGGGGAACTATGGCTACACCTTC. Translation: CASSSPAGGNYGYTF.

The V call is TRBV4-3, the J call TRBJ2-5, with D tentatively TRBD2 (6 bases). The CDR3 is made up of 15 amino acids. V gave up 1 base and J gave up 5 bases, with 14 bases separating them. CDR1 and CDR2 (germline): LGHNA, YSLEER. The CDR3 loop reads CASSQVYPGGETQYF. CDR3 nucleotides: TGCGCCAGCAGCCAAGTTTATCCTGGGGGGGAGACCCAGTACTTC.

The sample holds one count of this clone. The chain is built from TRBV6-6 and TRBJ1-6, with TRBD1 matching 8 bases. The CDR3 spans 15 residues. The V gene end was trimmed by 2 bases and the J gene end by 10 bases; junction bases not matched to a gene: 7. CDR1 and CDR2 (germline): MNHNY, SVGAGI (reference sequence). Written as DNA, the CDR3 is TGTGCCAGCAGTTACGTCACAGGGGGTGGCTCACCCCTCCACTTT. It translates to CASSYVTGGGSPLHF.

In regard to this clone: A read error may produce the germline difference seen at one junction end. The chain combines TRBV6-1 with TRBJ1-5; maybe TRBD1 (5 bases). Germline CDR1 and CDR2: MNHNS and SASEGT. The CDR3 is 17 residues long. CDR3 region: CAGSEAGGGNSFRPQHF. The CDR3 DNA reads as TGTGCCGGCAGTGAAGCGGGTGGGGGAAACTCGTTCCGGCCCCAGCATTTT.

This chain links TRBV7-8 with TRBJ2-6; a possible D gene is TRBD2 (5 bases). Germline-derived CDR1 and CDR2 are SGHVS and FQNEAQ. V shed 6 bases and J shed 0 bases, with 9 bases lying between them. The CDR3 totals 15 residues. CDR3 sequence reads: CASRGAGSGANVLTF. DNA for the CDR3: TGTGCCAGCAGGGGTGCGGGCTCTGGGGCCAACGTCCTGACTTTC. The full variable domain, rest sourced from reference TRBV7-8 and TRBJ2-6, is GAGVSQSPRYKVAKRGQDVALRCDPISGHVSLFWYQQALGQGPEFLTYFQNEAQLDKSGLPSDRFFAERPEGSVSTLKIQRTQQEDSAVYLCASRGAGSGANVLTFGAGSRLTVL.

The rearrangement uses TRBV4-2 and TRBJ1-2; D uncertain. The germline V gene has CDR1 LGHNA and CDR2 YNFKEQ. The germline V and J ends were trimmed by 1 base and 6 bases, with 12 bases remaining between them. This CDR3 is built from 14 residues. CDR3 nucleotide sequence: TGTGCCAGCAGCCAAGTTGGACCACGGCATGGCTACACCTTC. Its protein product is CASSQVGPRHGYTF.

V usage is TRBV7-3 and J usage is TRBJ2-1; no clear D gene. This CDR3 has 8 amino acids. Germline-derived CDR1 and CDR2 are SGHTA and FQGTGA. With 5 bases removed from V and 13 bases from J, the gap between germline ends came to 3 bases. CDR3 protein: CASSLQFF. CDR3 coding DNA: TGTGCCAGCAGCCTCCAGTTCTTC.

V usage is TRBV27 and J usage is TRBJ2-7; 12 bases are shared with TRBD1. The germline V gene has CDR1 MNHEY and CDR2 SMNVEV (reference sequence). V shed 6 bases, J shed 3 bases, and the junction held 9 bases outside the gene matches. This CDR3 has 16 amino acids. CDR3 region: CASSRGTGGILYEQYF. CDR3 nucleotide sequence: TGTGCCAGCAGCCGCGGGACAGGGGGCATACTCTACGAGCAGTACTTC.

The DNA for the CDR3 is TGTGCCACCAGCCGGACAGGGCAGTACTACACCTTC. Its translation: CATSRTGQYYTF. The J gene is TRBJ1-2, the V gene TRBV15; 8 bases agree with TRBD1. After removal of 5 bases from V and 10 bases from J, the junction contained 6 bases not matched to a gene. The V gene's germline CDR1 is LNHNV and CDR2 YYDKDF (reference sequence). The CDR3 is 12 residues long.